A selection of T cell receptor beta chains follows, all from one sample in a study of T cell repertoires in cytomegalovirus infection. TCRdb re-called the reads through MiXCR, storing one row per CDR3 protein. Here the sample spans around 740,000 distinct CDR3 sequences, roughly 36% being singletons. The sequenced sample was PBMCs. The receptors come from a human donor in good health (CMV status not recorded). Some clones in this sample may be carry-over from other donors' samples. CDR3s include the opening cysteine and the closing phenylalanine or tryptophan. Each record gives: V gene, D gene, J gene, clone size, CDR3 DNA, CDR3 protein. D genes are given only for firm matches. Clone sizes are given selectively: once, few, many, or a class where the clone is expanded.

v_gene: TRBV27
d_gene: TRBD2
j_gene: TRBJ2-4
abundance: few
CDR3nt: TGTGCCAGCAGTTTATTTCTAGCGGGAGGCGAGAGGGCCAAAAACATTCAGTACTTC
CDR3aa: CASSLFLAGGERAKNIQYF

v_gene: TRBV9
d_gene: .
j_gene: TRBJ2-3
abundance: .
CDR3nt: TGTGCCAGCAGCGTAGTTCCTAGCCCCGCAGATACGCAGTATTTT
CDR3aa: CASSVVPSPADTQYF

v_gene: TRBV6-6
d_gene: .
j_gene: TRBJ1-5
abundance: .
CDR3nt: TGTGCCAGCACGCTCACGGATGAAAGATGGGGCAATCAGCCCCAGCATTTT
CDR3aa: CASTLTDERWGNQPQHF

v_gene: TRBV12-3/TRBV12-4
d_gene: .
j_gene: TRBJ1-1
abundance: .
CDR3nt: TGTGCCAGCATCCTAGGGGGCACTGAAGCTTTCTTT
CDR3aa: CASILGGTEAFF

v_gene: TRBV12-3/TRBV12-4
d_gene: TRBD1
j_gene: TRBJ1-1
abundance: .
CDR3nt: TGTGCCAGCAGCCAGGGGGGAGACAGGGGTCGGGGTTTCTTT
CDR3aa: CASSQGGDRGRGFF

v_gene: TRBV7-9
d_gene: .
j_gene: TRBJ2-5
abundance: few
CDR3nt: TGTGCCAGCAGCGCCGTTTCCCCCCAAGAGACCCAGTACTTC
CDR3aa: CASSAVSPQETQYF

v_gene: TRBV12-3/TRBV12-4
d_gene: TRBD1
j_gene: TRBJ1-3
abundance: .
CDR3nt: TGTGCCAGCAGCCCGACAGGGGGTAGAGGAAACACCATATATTTT
CDR3aa: CASSPTGGRGNTIYF

v_gene: TRBV28
d_gene: .
j_gene: TRBJ1-1
abundance: many
CDR3nt: TGTGCCAGCGCAATCTCATTCAGTGAAGCTTTCTTT
CDR3aa: CASAISFSEAFF

v_gene: TRBV20-1
d_gene: TRBD1
j_gene: TRBJ1-5
abundance: .
CDR3nt: TGCAGTGCTAGAGGGGACAGGGGGAAAGGGCCCCAGCATTTT
CDR3aa: CSARGDRGKGPQHF

v_gene: TRBV3-1
d_gene: .
j_gene: TRBJ2-5
abundance: .
CDR3nt: TGTGCCAGCAGCCAAGACGGCGGACAGACCCAGTACTTC
CDR3aa: CASSQDGGQTQYF

v_gene: TRBV7-9
d_gene: .
j_gene: TRBJ2-3
abundance: .
CDR3nt: TGTGCCAACGATACGCAGTATTTT
CDR3aa: CANDTQYF

v_gene: TRBV5-5
d_gene: .
j_gene: TRBJ2-1
abundance: few
CDR3nt: TGTGCCAGCAGCTTGGACCAAGCCTCCTACAATGAGCAGTTCTTC
CDR3aa: CASSLDQASYNEQFF

v_gene: TRBV12-3/TRBV12-4
d_gene: TRBD1
j_gene: TRBJ1-6
abundance: few
CDR3nt: TGTGCCAGCGAAGCGACAGGGACTTCACCCCTCCACTTT
CDR3aa: CASEATGTSPLHF

v_gene: TRBV28
d_gene: .
j_gene: TRBJ2-6
abundance: .
CDR3nt: TGTGCCAGCAGTTTTGGATTCGGCGGTGGGGCCAACGTCCTGACTTTC
CDR3aa: CASSFGFGGGANVLTF

v_gene: TRBV6-6
d_gene: .
j_gene: TRBJ1-4
abundance: .
CDR3nt: TGTGCCAGCAGTTACTCGAGGGGCGGGGGAGAAAAACTGTTTTTT
CDR3aa: CASSYSRGGGEKLFF

v_gene: TRBV7-2
d_gene: .
j_gene: TRBJ2-7
abundance: many
CDR3nt: TGTGCCAGCAGCTTAGGGGCAGAGAGCTCCTACGAGCAGTACTTC
CDR3aa: CASSLGAESSYEQYF

v_gene: TRBV19
d_gene: .
j_gene: TRBJ1-5
abundance: .
CDR3nt: TGTGCCAGTAGTATAGGGGGCCGGTCCCCTTATCAGCCCCAGCATTTT
CDR3aa: CASSIGGRSPYQPQHF

v_gene: TRBV7-8
d_gene: .
j_gene: TRBJ2-7
abundance: few
CDR3nt: TGTGCCAGCAGCTTAGCTAGGACAGAGTTCTACGAGCAGTACTTC
CDR3aa: CASSLARTEFYEQYF

v_gene: TRBV28
d_gene: TRBD1
j_gene: TRBJ1-6
abundance: .
CDR3nt: TGTGCCAGCATCCAATCACAGGGGGTTCATTCACCCCTCCACTTT
CDR3aa: CASIQSQGVHSPLHF

v_gene: TRBV7-2
d_gene: TRBD1
j_gene: TRBJ2-3
abundance: .
CDR3nt: TGTGCCAGCAGCTCACAAACAGGGGGGTCAACAGATACGCAGTATTTT
CDR3aa: CASSSQTGGSTDTQYF

v_gene: TRBV7-9
d_gene: TRBD2
j_gene: TRBJ2-1
abundance: few
CDR3nt: TGTGCCAGCAGCCAAAGGTCGGCGGGGGGGCACAATGAGCAGTTCTTC
CDR3aa: CASSQRSAGGHNEQFF

v_gene: TRBV29-1
d_gene: .
j_gene: TRBJ1-1
abundance: .
CDR3nt: TGCAGCGTTGATCAGTTAGTCAGGGGATTAGTTGGCACTGAAGCTTTCTTT
CDR3aa: CSVDQLVRGLVGTEAFF

v_gene: TRBV2
d_gene: .
j_gene: TRBJ1-6
abundance: .
CDR3nt: TGTGCCAGCAGTGAGGTCAGACGGTCGCGCGATTCACCCCTCCACTTT
CDR3aa: CASSEVRRSRDSPLHF

v_gene: TRBV9
d_gene: .
j_gene: TRBJ2-1
abundance: .
CDR3nt: TGTGCCAGCAGCGTCTCCCCCCACAATGAGCAGTTCTTC
CDR3aa: CASSVSPHNEQFF

v_gene: TRBV20-1
d_gene: .
j_gene: TRBJ2-2
abundance: .
CDR3nt: TGCAGTGCTAGAGATTACCACAGGGTGGTCGACACCGGGGAGCTGTTTTTT
CDR3aa: CSARDYHRVVDTGELFF

v_gene: TRBV20-1
d_gene: TRBD1
j_gene: TRBJ1-1
abundance: .
CDR3nt: TGCAGTGCTATTATAGACAGGGGATCTGAAGCTTTCTTT
CDR3aa: CSAIIDRGSEAFF

v_gene: TRBV7-3
d_gene: .
j_gene: TRBJ1-2
abundance: .
CDR3nt: TGTGCCAGCAGCTTTCCCGGGGGCGGAGATGGCTACACCTTC
CDR3aa: CASSFPGGGDGYTF

v_gene: TRBV6-8
d_gene: .
j_gene: TRBJ2-1
abundance: .
CDR3nt: TGTGCCAGCAGTTACGGGGTCGAGCAGTTCTTC
CDR3aa: CASSYGVEQFF

v_gene: TRBV28
d_gene: .
j_gene: TRBJ2-4
abundance: .
CDR3nt: TGTGCCAGCAGTCCGGAAGGACAGAACAAAAACATTCAGTACTTC
CDR3aa: CASSPEGQNKNIQYF

v_gene: TRBV28
d_gene: .
j_gene: TRBJ1-2
abundance: .
CDR3nt: TGTGCCAGCAGTCAATCGGGCCTCTATGGCTACACCTTC
CDR3aa: CASSQSGLYGYTF

v_gene: TRBV20-1
d_gene: TRBD1
j_gene: TRBJ2-1
abundance: .
CDR3nt: TGCAGTGCTAGAGACAGGGGGCTCTCCTACAATGAGCAGTTCTTC
CDR3aa: CSARDRGLSYNEQFF

v_gene: TRBV7-8
d_gene: .
j_gene: TRBJ1-2
abundance: .
CDR3nt: TGTGCCAGCAGCCTAACCCCGGAGGGCTATGGCTACACCTTC
CDR3aa: CASSLTPEGYGYTF

v_gene: TRBV2
d_gene: .
j_gene: TRBJ2-2
abundance: .
CDR3nt: TGTGCCCGCAGTGAAGCTCTGCGAACCGGGGAGCTGTTTTTT
CDR3aa: CARSEALRTGELFF

v_gene: TRBV27
d_gene: .
j_gene: TRBJ2-2
abundance: few
CDR3nt: TGTGCCAGCACTCGGGGCACGAACACCGGGGAGCTGTTTTTT
CDR3aa: CASTRGTNTGELFF

v_gene: TRBV28
d_gene: .
j_gene: TRBJ2-1
abundance: .
CDR3nt: TGTGCCAGCAGGCCCGGGACTGCGGAGTCATATGAGCAGTTCTTC
CDR3aa: CASRPGTAESYEQFF

v_gene: TRBV27
d_gene: TRBD1
j_gene: TRBJ2-2
abundance: .
CDR3nt: TGTGCCAGCAGTTTATTAGGGACAGGGACTGCCGGGGAGCTGTTTTTT
CDR3aa: CASSLLGTGTAGELFF

v_gene: TRBV28
d_gene: .
j_gene: TRBJ1-1
abundance: few
CDR3nt: TGTGCCAGCATTCTTAAAGGTCTGAACACTGAAGCTTTCTTT
CDR3aa: CASILKGLNTEAFF

v_gene: TRBV28
d_gene: .
j_gene: TRBJ1-4
abundance: few
CDR3nt: TGTGCCAGCAGCCCCCAGAGGGGAACTAATGAAAAACTGTTTTTT
CDR3aa: CASSPQRGTNEKLFF

v_gene: TRBV4-1
d_gene: .
j_gene: TRBJ2-6
abundance: few
CDR3nt: TGCGCCAGCAGCCATAGCTCTGGGGCCAACGTCCTGACTTTC
CDR3aa: CASSHSSGANVLTF

v_gene: TRBV7-2
d_gene: .
j_gene: TRBJ1-5
abundance: many
CDR3nt: TGTGCCAGCAGCTTAGCCGTCGGTCAGCCCCAGCATTTT
CDR3aa: CASSLAVGQPQHF

v_gene: TRBV7-2
d_gene: TRBD2
j_gene: TRBJ2-3
abundance: few
CDR3nt: TGTGCCAGCAGCCCCGGAAGCGGGAGGAACACAGATACGCAGTATTTT
CDR3aa: CASSPGSGRNTDTQYF

v_gene: TRBV28
d_gene: .
j_gene: TRBJ2-7
abundance: .
CDR3nt: TGTGCCAGCAGTTTGGAATTGAGGGGGGACGAGCAGTACTTC
CDR3aa: CASSLELRGDEQYF